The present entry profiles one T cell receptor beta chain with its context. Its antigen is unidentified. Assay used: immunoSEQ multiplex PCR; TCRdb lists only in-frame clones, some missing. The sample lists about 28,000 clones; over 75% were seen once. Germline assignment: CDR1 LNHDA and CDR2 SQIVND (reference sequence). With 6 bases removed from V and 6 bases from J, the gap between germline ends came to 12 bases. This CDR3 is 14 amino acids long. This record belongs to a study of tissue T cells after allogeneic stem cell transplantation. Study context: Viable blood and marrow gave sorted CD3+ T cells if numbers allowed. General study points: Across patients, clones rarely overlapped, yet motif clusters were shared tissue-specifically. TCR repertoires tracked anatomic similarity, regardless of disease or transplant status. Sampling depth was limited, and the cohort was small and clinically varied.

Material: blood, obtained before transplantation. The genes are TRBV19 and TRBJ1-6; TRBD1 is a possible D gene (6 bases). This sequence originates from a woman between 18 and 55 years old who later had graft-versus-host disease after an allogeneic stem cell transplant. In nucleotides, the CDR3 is TGTGCCAGTAGCCTTGGACAGATTAATTCACCCCTCCACTTT. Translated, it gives CASSLGQINSPLHF.